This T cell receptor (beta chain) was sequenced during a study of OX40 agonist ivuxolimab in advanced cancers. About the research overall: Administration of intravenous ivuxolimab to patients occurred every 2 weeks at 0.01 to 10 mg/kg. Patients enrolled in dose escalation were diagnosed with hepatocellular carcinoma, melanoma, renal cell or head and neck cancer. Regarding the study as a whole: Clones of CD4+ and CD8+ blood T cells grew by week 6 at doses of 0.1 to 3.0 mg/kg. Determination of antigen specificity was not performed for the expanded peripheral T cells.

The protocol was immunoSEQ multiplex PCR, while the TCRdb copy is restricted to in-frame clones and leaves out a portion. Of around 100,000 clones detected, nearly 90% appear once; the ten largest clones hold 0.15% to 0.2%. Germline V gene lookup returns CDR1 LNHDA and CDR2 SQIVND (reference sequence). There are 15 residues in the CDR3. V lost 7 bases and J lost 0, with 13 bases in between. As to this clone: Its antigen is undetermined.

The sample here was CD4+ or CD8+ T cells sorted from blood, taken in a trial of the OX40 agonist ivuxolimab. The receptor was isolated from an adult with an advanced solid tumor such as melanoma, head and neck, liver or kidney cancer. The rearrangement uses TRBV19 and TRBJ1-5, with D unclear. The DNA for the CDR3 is TGTGCCAGTACCGTGGGCATACTTAGCAATCAGCCCCAGCATTTT. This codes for CASTVGILSNQPQHF. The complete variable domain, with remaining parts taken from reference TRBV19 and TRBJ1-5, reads DGGITQSPKYLFRKEGQNVTLSCEQNLNHDAMYWYRQDPGQGLRLIYYSQIVNDFQKGDIAEGYSVSREKKESFPLTVTSAQKNPTAFYLCASTVGILSNQPQHFGDGTRLSIL.